The T cell receptor (beta chain) under discussion was sequenced for a study of T-cell reconstitution after alpha-beta-depleted transplantation in children. General study points: By one year post-transplant, T-cell counts and diversity largely arose from T cells that were newly produced.

Trimming took off 6 bases at V and 10 bases at J, with 10 bases between the two ends. The CDR3 has 10 residues. Germline assignment: CDR1 DFQATT and CDR2 SNEGSKA (reference sequence). Unique molecular identifiers featured in how the TCRbeta library was prepared. Each CDR3 protein is one row after TCRdb ran MiXCR on the PCR reads. The table has 800,000 to 1,000,000 distinct CDR3 sequences, about 29% seen once. A word on this clonotype: Its target is not known.

The clonotype comes from a boy under two years old who had a stem cell transplant for SCID, so the T cells may come from the graft donor. Sequences were derived from PBMCs, mostly from graft donor cells, sampled 360 days after TCRalphabeta/CD19-depleted stem cell transplant. The rearrangement uses TRBV20-1 and TRBJ2-1; tentative D call: TRBD2 (5 bases). CDR3 in amino acids: CSAASPEQFF. CDR3 sequence (DNA): TGCAGTGCCGCTAGCCCCGAGCAGTTCTTC.